A selection of T cell receptor beta chains follows, all from one sample in a study of T-cell reconstitution after alpha-beta-depleted transplantation in children. TCRdb used MiXCR to reprocess the PCR reads, holding one entry per CDR3 protein. The data hold approximately 83,000 distinct CDR3 sequences, with 9.5% to 15% observed a single time. The starting material was PBMCs from the stem cell graft donor, obtained from the stem cell graft. The receptors were sampled from a human donor who donated a stem cell graft to a child with inherited bone marrow failure. The CDR3 runs from the conserved cysteine through the conserved F or W. D genes are given only for firm matches. Clone size is shown for a subset of rows, as once, few, many or a class of expanded clone.

>.|many|TRBV5-1|TRBJ2-5
TGCGCCAGCAGCTTTGGACGGCCCCAAGAGACCCAGTACTTC
CASSFGRPQETQYF
>.|many|TRBV29-1|TRBJ1-2
TGCAGCGCTGGGTCAGGATATAGTCACCATGGCTACACCTTC
CSAGSGYSHHGYTF
>.|.|TRBV11-2|TRBJ2-7
TGTGCCAGCAGCCCTCAGTCCCCCTTAACCTACGAGCAGTACTTC
CASSPQSPLTYEQYF
>.|many|TRBV10-3|TRBJ1-3
TGTGCCATCAGAACTACTAAGACAGAAGTTGGAAACACCATATATTTT
CAIRTTKTEVGNTIYF
>TRBD2|many|TRBV29-1|TRBJ2-5
TGCAGCGCCAGACGACTAGCGTACCAAGAGACCCAGTACTTC
CSARRLAYQETQYF
>TRBD2|many|TRBV7-9|TRBJ2-3
TGTGCCAGCAGCTTAGGGACTAGCGGACGCACAGATACGCAGTATTTT
CASSLGTSGRTDTQYF
>.|.|TRBV29-1|TRBJ2-7
TGCAGCGTCCGTAGGGGGGGCGATCCTGACGAGCAGTACTTC
CSVRRGGDPDEQYF
>.|many|TRBV7-2|TRBJ2-1
TGTGCCAGCAGCTTCTACGGATCTCAGTTCTTC
CASSFYGSQFF
>TRBD1|many|TRBV3-1|TRBJ1-2
TGTGCCAGCAGCCTACTGGACAGGGATGACGGCTACACCTTC
CASSLLDRDDGYTF
>.|.|TRBV18|TRBJ2-7
TGTGCCAGCTCACCACCGTCGGGGCCCTCCTACGAGCAGTACTTC
CASSPPSGPSYEQYF
>.|many|TRBV7-2|TRBJ2-7
TGTGCCAGCAGACATACCGCAACTGGTGTGCCCTACGAGCAGTACTTC
CASRHTATGVPYEQYF
>TRBD1|many|TRBV5-5|TRBJ1-1
TGTGCCAGCAGCTCACAGGGGTTTGGGGCTGAAGCTTTCTTT
CASSSQGFGAEAFF
>TRBD2|many|TRBV14|TRBJ2-2
TGTGCCAGCAGCCCGGGACTAGCGGGAGGAAAGGCCGGGGAGCTGTTTTTT
CASSPGLAGGKAGELFF
>.|many|TRBV5-1|TRBJ1-5
TGCGCCAGCAGCTTGTCAGGATATCAGCCCCAGCATTTT
CASSLSGYQPQHF
>.|many|TRBV11-2|TRBJ2-2
TGTGCCAGCAGCTTAGCTGGGGGCGCGGAGCTGTTTTTT
CASSLAGGAELFF
>.|many|TRBV7-2|TRBJ1-1
TGTGCCAGCAGCTTCAGCGAGGTGAACACTGAAGCTTTCTTT
CASSFSEVNTEAFF
>.|.|TRBV7-2|TRBJ1-5
TGTGCCAGCAGCTTACAGGGGTCGGGAAATCAGCCCCAGCATTTT
CASSLQGSGNQPQHF
>TRBD2|many|TRBV7-2|TRBJ2-5
TGTGCCAGCAGCCCCAGGGGTAGCGGGAGTGGGGAGACCCAGTACTTC
CASSPRGSGSGETQYF
>TRBD2|many|TRBV19|TRBJ2-7
TGTGCCAGTAGTTTCGGACTAGCGGCCTACGAGCAGTACTTC
CASSFGLAAYEQYF
>TRBD1|many|TRBV5-1|TRBJ1-1
TGCGCCAGCAGCTTGGAAACAGGGGCTTCTGAAGCTTTCTTT
CASSLETGASEAFF
>TRBD2|many|TRBV20-1|TRBJ2-7
TGCAGTGCCCTACTAGCGCTATACTACGAGCAGTACTTC
CSALLALYYEQYF
>TRBD1|many|TRBV12-3/TRBV12-4|TRBJ1-5
TGTGCCAGCAGTTCCTGGGGACAGGGGAATCAGCCCCAGCATTTT
CASSSWGQGNQPQHF
>.|many|TRBV4-3|TRBJ2-1
TGCGCCAGCAGCCAAGAAGGTGTCGACTACAATGAGCAGTTCTTC
CASSQEGVDYNEQFF
>.|.|TRBV11-2|TRBJ1-6
TGTGCCAGCAGCTTAACAGCAGCATCGGGGGATTCACCCCTCCACTTT
CASSLTAASGDSPLHF
>.|.|TRBV18|TRBJ2-7
TGTGCCAGCTCACCACAGAGAACGGGGTACGAGCAGTACTTC
CASSPQRTGYEQYF
>.|many|TRBV4-1|TRBJ2-7
TGCGCCAGCAGCCGGGAGACATGGAACTACGAGCAGTACTTC
CASSRETWNYEQYF
>.|many|TRBV20-1|TRBJ2-7
TGCAGTGCTAGAGAGCGTTGGGACGAGCAGTACTTC
CSARERWDEQYF
>TRBD2|.|TRBV28|TRBJ2-2
TGTGCCAGCAGGGGACTAGCGGACTCGAACACCGGGGAGCTGTTTTTT
CASRGLADSNTGELFF
>.|many|TRBV5-1|TRBJ2-1
TGCGCCAGCAAAGCCGCTCGTGGAGACCCAGACAACAATGAGCAGTTCTTC
CASKAARGDPDNNEQFF
>.|many|TRBV7-2|TRBJ2-7
TGTGCCAGCAGCCCCATAGGCGTCTCCTACGAGCAGTACTTC
CASSPIGVSYEQYF
>.|many|TRBV20-1|TRBJ2-7
TGCAGTGCTAGATCCGGCGGGGTTAGCTCCTACGAGCAGTACTTC
CSARSGGVSSYEQYF
>TRBD2|.|TRBV30|TRBJ2-3
TGTGCCTGGGACATAGCGGGAGCTTATGATACGCAGTATTTT
CAWDIAGAYDTQYF
>TRBD1|many|TRBV28|TRBJ2-5
TGTGCCAGCAGTCAGGCAGGGGGCAAAGAGACCCAGTACTTC
CASSQAGGKETQYF
>.|many|TRBV4-1|TRBJ2-5
TGCGCCAGCAGCCGATCGCCAATTCAGTTCGGCACCCAAGAGACCCAGTACTTC
CASSRSPIQFGTQETQYF